These 27 T cell receptor beta chains share one sample of origin, sequenced in a study of blood T cell repertoires in COVID-19 (dated by TCRdb to 2018 to 2021). Receptors were amplified or captured by the immunoSEQ multiplex PCR assay. TCRdb retrieved this table from immuneACCESS and kept in-frame rearrangements only. Not all clones are present; in checked studies, unresolved V genes account for under half, and no reason is known for the remainder. The sample data list under 250,000 clones, and approximately 86% of these were observed just once. The ten largest clones represent around 5.5% of the sample. The sequencing input was peripheral blood. The receptors originated from a human donor in a cohort sampled during active COVID-19.

The chain uses TRBV7-3 and TRBJ1-4; possibly TRBD1 for D (6 bases). The CDR3 has 15 residues. Trimming cost V 0 bases and J 3 bases, with 8 bases left between them. Germline V gene lookup returns CDR1 SGHTA and CDR2 FQGTGA. CDR3 region: CASSLTPGANEKLFF. The CDR3 DNA reads TGTGCCAGCAGCTTAACGCCAGGGGCTAATGAAAAACTGTTTTTT.

This rearrangement joins TRBV5-1 to TRBJ2-3; 11 bases are a match to TRBD2. The CDR3 runs to 19 residues. CDR1 is SGHRS and CDR2 is YFSETQ in the germline V gene. The trim removed 0 bases at V and 1 base at J, leaving 10 bases unmatched. As DNA, the CDR3 is TGCGCCAGCAGCTTGGATCCTATTAGCGGGAGGGACGGCACAGATACGCAGTATTTT. Translating it yields CASSLDPISGRDGTDTQYF.

The count of this clone is one. The gene calls are TRBV6-6 and TRBJ2-3, with a possible D match to TRBD1 (6 bases). V was trimmed by 2 bases and J by 6 bases, leaving 6 bases between them. Germline CDR1 reads MNHNY; CDR2 reads SVGAGI (reference sequence). CDR3 length: 12 residues. The CDR3 protein is CASSYRGDTQYF. DNA of the CDR3: TGTGCCAGCAGTTACAGGGGGGATACGCAGTATTTT.

The chain has TRBV13 and TRBJ2-5, with 7 bases lining up with TRBD1. Looked up from germline, CDR1 is PRHDT and CDR2 is FYEKMQ (reference sequence). CDR3 length: 14 residues. Trimming at V came to 5 bases and at J to 5 bases, leaving 8 bases not matched to a gene. CDR3 DNA: TGTGCCAGCAGCCGTAAACAGGGGTGGGAGACCCAGTACTTC. Translation gives CASSRKQGWETQYF.

V is TRBV6-5 and J is TRBJ2-7; 8 bases line up with TRBD1. CDR1 is MNHEY, CDR2 SVGAGI, per germline. The CDR3 is 15 amino acids. V was clipped by 3 bases and J by 5 bases; unmatched bases: 9. DNA of the CDR3: TGTGCCAGCAGTTATCTCAGGGGGCGGCGGAACGAGCAGTACTTC. Translating it yields CASSYLRGRRNEQYF.

This clone was detected a few times. The V call is TRBV5-8, the J call TRBJ1-2, with 7 bases that match TRBD1. This CDR3 comprises 14 residues. Germline CDR1 SGHTS, CDR2 YDEGEE. V dropped 4 bases and J dropped 8; count of bases not matched to a gene: 11. The CDR3 region is CASSPGQRAGGYTF. As DNA, the CDR3 is TGTGCCAGCAGCCCGGGACAGAGGGCTGGCGGCTACACCTTC.

The chain couples TRBV24-1 to TRBJ2-1, with 15 positions matching TRBD2. This CDR3 region has 22 residues. Germline lookup yields CDR1 KGHDR and CDR2 SFDVKD. J lost 2 bases, V lost 0 bases, and 13 bases had no gene match. CDR3 nucleotides: TGTGCCACCAGTGATTTGCGGAGAGGACTAGCGGGAGGGCCAGGCGCCTACAATGAGCAGTTCTTC. As protein: CATSDLRRGLAGGPGAYNEQFF.

The chain joins TRBV27 to TRBJ2-5; 13 positions match TRBD2. This CDR3 has 15 amino acids. Germline assignment: CDR1 MNHEY and CDR2 SMNVEV (reference sequence). V was clipped by 5 bases and J by 0 bases; unmatched bases: 0. The CDR3 sequence is CASSGTSGDQETQYF. CDR3 DNA sequence: TGTGCCAGCAGTGGGACTAGCGGGGACCAAGAGACCCAGTACTTC.

The chain uses TRBV6-5 and TRBJ1-6, with a tentative D call TRBD1 (6 bases). The length of the CDR3 is 16 residues. The germline gives CDR1 MNHEY, CDR2 SVGAGI. Trimming cost V 0 bases and J 8 bases, with 14 bases left between them. The CDR3 region is CASSYSAGTIDSPLHF. CDR3 bases: TGTGCCAGCAGTTACTCGGCCGGGACAATAGATTCACCCCTCCACTTT.

The chain carries TRBV7-2 and TRBJ2-2; 8 bases are shared with TRBD2. The CDR3 contains 16 residues. V was pared by 3 bases and J by 4 bases, with 7 bases of the junction left unmatched. CDR1 is SGHTA, CDR2 FQGNSA, per germline. The CDR3 reads CASSLSGGLVTGELFF. DNA of the CDR3: TGTGCCAGCAGCTTGAGCGGGGGCCTCGTCACCGGGGAGCTGTTTTTT.

This chain joins TRBV7-9 and TRBJ2-1, with 7 bases aligning to TRBD2. The CDR3 contains 13 residues. Trimming removed 5 bases from V and 9 bases from J; junction bases left unmatched: 7. Germline lookup yields CDR1 SEHNR and CDR2 FQNEAQ (reference sequence). CDR3 coding DNA: TGTGCCAGCAGCCCCGTCAGGGAGGGTGAGCAGTTCTTC. Translation: CASSPVREGEQFF.

J is TRBJ1-1 and V is TRBV29-1; tentative D call: TRBD1 (6 bases). The germline V and J ends were trimmed by 4 bases and 6 bases, with 9 bases remaining between them. CDR3 size: 11 residues. Germline CDR1 reads SQVTM; CDR2 reads ANQGSEA. CDR3 region: CSVGGTPEAFF. DNA for the CDR3: TGCAGCGTTGGGGGGACACCTGAAGCTTTCTTT.

CDR3 in DNA: TGTGCCAGCAGCTCGGGGGGCTCAGGGACCCAGTACTTC. Encoded protein: CASSSGGSGTQYF. The V call is TRBV11-3, the J call TRBJ2-5; D perhaps matches TRBD2 (7 bases). CDR1 SGHNT and CDR2 YENEEA come from the germline V gene. V lost 4 bases and J lost 7, with 13 bases in between. This CDR3 region has 13 residues.

The J gene is TRBJ1-5, the V gene TRBV5-6, with TRBD1 matching 9 bases. CDR1 and CDR2 (germline): SGHDT, YYEEEE. J lost 4 bases, V lost 0 bases, and 5 bases had no gene match. This CDR3 comprises 16 residues. The CDR3 region is CASSLGGQGLNQPQHF. The CDR3 DNA sequence: TGTGCCAGCAGCTTGGGTGGACAGGGGTTGAATCAGCCCCAGCATTTT. Filled out from reference TRBV5-6 and TRBJ1-5, the complete variable domain reads DAGVTQSPTHLIKTRGQQVTLRCSPKSGHDTVSWYQQALGQGPQFIFQYYEEEERQRGNFPDRFSGHQFPNYSSELNVNALLLGDSALYLCASSLGGQGLNQPQHFGDGTRLSIL.

The chain joins TRBV19 to TRBJ1-1; 7 bases line up with TRBD1. The CDR3 runs to 18 residues. Germline V gene lookup returns CDR1 LNHDA and CDR2 SQIVND (reference sequence). Germline trimming cut 7 bases from V and 1 base from J; bases unmatched to any gene: 18. This chain's CDR3 is CASTLTGRQSGSNTEAFF. The CDR3 DNA reads TGTGCCAGTACCCTGACAGGGAGGCAGTCTGGGTCGAACACTGAAGCTTTCTTT.

This sequence joins TRBV18 and TRBJ2-7; 13 bases align to TRBD2. Trimming at V came to 6 bases and at J to 5 bases, leaving 7 bases not matched to a gene. The CDR3 consists of 15 residues. Germline V CDR1 and CDR2: KGHSH, LQKENI. The CDR3 nucleotides are TGTGCCAGCTCCCGACTAGCGGGAGGTTTCGACGAGCAGTACTTC. Translated: CASSRLAGGFDEQYF.

The chain recombines TRBV5-1 with TRBJ2-5; D not resolved. V was pared by 4 bases and J by 2 bases, with 9 bases between. The CDR3 loop spans 13 amino acids. Per the germline V gene, CDR1 is SGHRS and CDR2 is YFSETQ. The CDR3 region has the DNA TGCGCCAGCAGCGGAACACTACAAGAGACCCAGTACTTC. It translates to CASSGTLQETQYF.

CDR3 sequence reads: CASLSGPNTGELFF. The CDR3 coding sequence is TGCGCCAGCCTAAGCGGGCCGAACACCGGGGAGCTGTTTTTT. V usage is TRBV5-1 and J usage is TRBJ2-2; tentative D call: TRBD2 (6 bases). In germline, CDR1 is SGHRS, CDR2 YFSETQ. CDR3 size: 14 residues. V was pared by 7 bases and J by 0 bases, with 10 bases between.

V usage is TRBV12-3 or TRBV12-4 and J usage is TRBJ1-1; weak D call: TRBD1 (5 bases). The CDR3 runs 13 residues. The germline V and J ends were trimmed by 7 bases and 1 base, with 10 bases remaining between them. The CDR3 sequence: CASTATANTEAFF. CDR3 nucleotides: TGTGCCAGCACCGCGACAGCGAACACTGAAGCTTTCTTT.

The CDR3: CASRWGDSEAFF. For the CDR3, the DNA is TGTGCCAGCAGATGGGGGGATTCTGAAGCTTTCTTT. This chain joins TRBV7-9 and TRBJ1-1, with a possible D match to TRBD1 (5 bases). The germline gives CDR1 SEHNR, CDR2 FQNEAQ (reference sequence). The length of the CDR3 is 12 residues. Trimming removed 6 bases at V and 6 bases at J, with 11 bases between.

The rearrangement uses TRBV5-4 and TRBJ1-6; a weak D match, TRBD1 (6 bases). This CDR3 is built from 14 residues. Germline CDR1 SGHNT, CDR2 YYREEE (reference sequence). The V end lost 1 base, the J end lost 7 bases, and 9 bases lay between the germline ends. The CDR3 bases are TGTGCCAGCAGCTTGAGGGGGAGAAATTCACCCCTCCACTTT. Its translation: CASSLRGRNSPLHF.

In this sample, this clone turned up a few times. V and J are TRBV27 and TRBJ1-2, with D hard to call. The CDR3 covers 14 residues. The germline V and J ends were trimmed by 5 bases and 4 bases, with 14 bases remaining between them. The germline CDR1 and CDR2 sequences are MNHEY and SMNVEV (reference sequence). This CDR3 reads CASSRLTDIYGYTF. The CDR3 DNA follows: TGTGCCAGCAGTCGTCTCACAGATATCTATGGCTACACCTTC.

This chain connects TRBV19 to TRBJ1-6, with 10 bases lining up with TRBD1. The V gene end was trimmed by 3 bases and the J gene end by 10 bases; junction bases not matched to a gene: 6. The CDR3 loop spans 15 amino acids. Germline V gene data show CDR1 as LNHDA and CDR2 as SQIVND (reference sequence). CDR3 in amino acids: CASSMSDRGQSPLHF. The CDR3 DNA sequence: TGTGCCAGTAGTATGTCCGACAGGGGGCAATCACCCCTCCACTTT.

This sequence joins TRBV5-1 and TRBJ2-5; 12 bases line up with TRBD2. In germline, CDR1 is SGHRS, CDR2 YFSETQ. V was pared by 3 bases and J by 5 bases, with 5 bases of the junction left unmatched. This CDR3 comprises 15 residues. Written as DNA, the CDR3 is TGCGCCAGCAGCTCTAGCGGGGGGGCTTGGGAGACCCAGTACTTC. Protein sequence: CASSSSGGAWETQYF.

The gene calls are TRBV11-3 and TRBJ2-7; TRBD1 aligns across 9 bases. The J segment lost 1 base and the V segment lost 1 base, leaving 8 bases of the junction unmatched. Germline lookup yields CDR1 SGHNT and CDR2 YENEEA. This CDR3 is 17 amino acids long. CDR3 coding DNA: TGTGCCAGCAGCTTAGGTTCCGGGACAGGGACGTCCTACGAGCAGTACTTC. As protein: CASSLGSGTGTSYEQYF.

The chain joins TRBV10-3 to TRBJ1-4, with TRBD1 as a possible D gene (5 bases). Trimming cost V 2 bases and J 8 bases, with 9 bases left between them. This CDR3 contains 13 residues. Per the germline V gene, CDR1 is ENHRY and CDR2 is SYGVKD. The CDR3 loop reads CAISEGAGEKLFF. The CDR3 DNA follows: TGTGCCATCAGTGAGGGGGCTGGAGAAAAACTGTTTTTT.

The CDR3 loop reads CASSRASGRLSSYNEQFF. In DNA form, the CDR3 reads TGTGCCAGCAGCCGGGCTAGCGGAAGACTTAGCTCCTACAATGAGCAGTTCTTC. The genes are TRBV7-9 and TRBJ2-1; TRBD2 aligns across 7 bases. The CDR3 loop spans 18 amino acids. Looked up from germline, CDR1 is SEHNR and CDR2 is FQNEAQ (reference sequence). V gave up 5 bases and J gave up 0 bases; unmatched junction bases: 13.